This T cell receptor (beta chain) was retrieved from a study of blood T cell repertoires in COVID-19. About the research overall: Acute-phase and convalescent COVID-19 samples originated in the United States, Italy and Spain. Sample material is recorded as cDNA or gDNA derived from T cells, B-cell-depleted T cells, or PBMCs.

Methods used by the authors: Estimation of nucleated cell counts relied on the amplification of reference gene primers. The protocol was immunoSEQ multiplex PCR, while the TCRdb copy is restricted to in-frame clones and leaves out a portion. V and J calls and clone size are as listed in that table; D and trimming were resolved from the DNA. The table shows some 290,000 clones, with roughly 90% occurring only once. Germline assignment: CDR1 SGHTA and CDR2 FQGTGA. V lost 5 bases, J lost 4 bases, and 14 bases lay in between. This CDR3 spans 14 amino acids. Enrollment of patients from Seattle took place during active infection, with longitudinal follow-up.

The clonotype was recovered from a woman in her 30s with COVID-19, enrolled during active disease. The chain is built from TRBV7-3 and TRBJ1-1; weak D call: TRBD1 (6 bases). Sequenced: peripheral blood. The CDR3 loop reads CASSQTGGGTEAFF. The CDR3 nucleotides read TGTGCCAGCAGCCAGACGGGGGGCGGCACTGAAGCTTTCTTT.